This T cell receptor beta chain was observed in a study of blood T cells in healthy people across ages. With a J-beta primer mix and a sample-barcoded 5' primer, a second PCR ran 7 to 11 cycles. Each TCR beta cDNA got a 12-nucleotide random molecular identifier. TCRdb recomputed calls from the 5' RACE reads with MiXCR, one row per CDR3 protein. The sample consists of 750,000 to 1,000,000 distinct CDR3 sequences, 25% to 30% of them appearing once. The CDR3 contains 14 residues. The V gene's germline CDR1 is SGDLS and CDR2 YYNGEE. The table lists this clonotype with a few counts. Just one base apart from a much larger clone, this may be a read error. This same sample was also part of a study on T cells of mothers and their children. Per that paper: Mothers and children who were related shared slightly more overlap than unrelated pairs, but not significantly more.

The sequence was obtained from a woman in her thirties or forties in good health. This sequence joins TRBV9 and TRBJ2-5; D call uncertain. Material: blood. This CDR3 reads CASSVTSQGEAQYF. The CDR3 DNA sequence: TGTGCCAGCAGCGTAACCAGTCAAGGAGAGGCCCAGTACTTC. The variable domain in full, with the rest retrieved from reference TRBV9 and TRBJ2-5, is DSGVTQTPKHLITATGQRVTLRCSPRSGDLSVYWYQQSLDQGLQFLIQYYNGEERAKGNILERFSAQQFPDLHSELNLSSLELGDSALYFCASSVTSQGEAQYFGPGTRLLVL.